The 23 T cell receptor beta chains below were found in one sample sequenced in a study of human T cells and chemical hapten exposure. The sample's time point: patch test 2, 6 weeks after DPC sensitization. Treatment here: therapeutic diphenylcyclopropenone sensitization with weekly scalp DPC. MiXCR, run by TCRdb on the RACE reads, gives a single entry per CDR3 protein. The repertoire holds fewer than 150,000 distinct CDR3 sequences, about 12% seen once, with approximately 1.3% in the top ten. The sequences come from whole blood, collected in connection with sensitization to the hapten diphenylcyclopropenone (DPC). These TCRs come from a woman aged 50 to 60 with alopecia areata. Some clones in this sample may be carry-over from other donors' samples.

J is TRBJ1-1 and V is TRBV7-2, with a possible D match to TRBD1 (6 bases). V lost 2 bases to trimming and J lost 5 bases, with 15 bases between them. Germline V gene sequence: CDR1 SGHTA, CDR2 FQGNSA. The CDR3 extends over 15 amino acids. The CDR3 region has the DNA TGTGCCAGCAGCTTATCGCCCAGGAGGGGGACTGAAGCTTTCTTT. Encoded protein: CASSLSPRRGTEAFF.

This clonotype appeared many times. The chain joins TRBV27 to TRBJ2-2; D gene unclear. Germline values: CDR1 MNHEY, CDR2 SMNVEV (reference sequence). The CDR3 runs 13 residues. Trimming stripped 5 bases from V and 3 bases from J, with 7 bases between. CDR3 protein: CASSIPDTGELFF. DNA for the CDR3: TGTGCCAGCAGTATTCCTGACACCGGGGAGCTGTTTTTT.

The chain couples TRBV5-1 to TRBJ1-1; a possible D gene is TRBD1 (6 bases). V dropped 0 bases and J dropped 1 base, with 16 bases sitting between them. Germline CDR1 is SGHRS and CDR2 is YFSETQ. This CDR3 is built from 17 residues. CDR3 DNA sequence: TGCGCCAGCAGCTTGGTGCGGGGGCAATTGAAGAACACTGAAGCTTTCTTT. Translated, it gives CASSLVRGQLKNTEAFF.

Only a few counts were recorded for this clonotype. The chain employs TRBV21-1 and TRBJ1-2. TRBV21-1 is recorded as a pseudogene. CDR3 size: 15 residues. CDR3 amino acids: CASSKAEGKRYGYTF. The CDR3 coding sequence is TGTGCCAGCAGCAAAGCTGAGGGAAAGCGCTATGGCTACACCTTC.

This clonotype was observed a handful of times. CDR3 amino acids: CASSPGRAGTGELFF. The CDR3 coding sequence is TGTGCCAGCAGCCCCGGGAGGGCCGGAACCGGGGAGCTGTTTTTT. J is TRBJ2-2 and V is TRBV5-4; 8 bases match TRBD2. The CDR3 covers 15 residues. CDR1 and CDR2 from the germline V gene are SGHNT and YYREEE (reference sequence). Trimming took 4 bases from V and 5 from J; bases not matched to a gene: 7.

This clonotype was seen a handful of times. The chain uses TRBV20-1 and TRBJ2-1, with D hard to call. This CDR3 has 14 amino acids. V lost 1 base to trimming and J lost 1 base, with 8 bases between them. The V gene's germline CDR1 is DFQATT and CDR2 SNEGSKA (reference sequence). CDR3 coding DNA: TGCAGTGCTAGAGTCGCGCGGTCCTACAATGAGCAGTTCTTC. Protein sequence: CSARVARSYNEQFF.

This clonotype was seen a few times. The DNA for the CDR3 is TGTGCCAGCTCACCACGTGGGGGAGCCTCTGGAAACACCATATATTTT. Translated: CASSPRGGASGNTIYF. The chain couples TRBV18 to TRBJ1-3; D perhaps matches TRBD1 (5 bases). Trimming took 1 base from V and 0 from J, leaving 10 bases between them. This CDR3 has 16 residues. Looked up from germline, CDR1 is KGHSH and CDR2 is LQKENI. Using reference TRBV18 and TRBJ1-3 for the parts outside the CDR3, the full variable domain is NAGVMQNPRHLVRRRGQEARLRCSPMKGHSHVYWYRQLPEEGLKFMVYLQKENIIDESGMPKERFSAEFPKEGPSILRIQQVVRGDSAAYFCASSPRGGASGNTIYFGEGSWLTVV.

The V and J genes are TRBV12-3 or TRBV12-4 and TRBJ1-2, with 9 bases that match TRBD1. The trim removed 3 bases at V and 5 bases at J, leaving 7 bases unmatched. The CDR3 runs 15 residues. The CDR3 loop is CASSFGQGSFYGYTF. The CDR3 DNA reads TGTGCCAGCAGTTTCGGACAGGGGTCCTTTTATGGCTACACCTTC.

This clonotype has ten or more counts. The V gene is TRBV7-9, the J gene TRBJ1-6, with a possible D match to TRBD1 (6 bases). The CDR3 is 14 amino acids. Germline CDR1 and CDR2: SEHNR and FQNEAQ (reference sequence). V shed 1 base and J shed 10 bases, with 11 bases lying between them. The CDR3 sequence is CASSLGQGTSPLHF. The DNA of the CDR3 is TGTGCCAGCAGCTTAGGCCAGGGGACCTCACCCCTCCACTTT.

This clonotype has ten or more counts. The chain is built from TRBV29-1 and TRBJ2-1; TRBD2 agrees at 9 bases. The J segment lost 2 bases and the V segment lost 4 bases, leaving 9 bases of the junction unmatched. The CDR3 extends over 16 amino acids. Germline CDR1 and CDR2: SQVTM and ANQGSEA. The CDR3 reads CSVVGLAGKPYNEQFF. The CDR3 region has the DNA TGCAGCGTTGTAGGGCTAGCGGGAAAACCCTACAATGAGCAGTTCTTC.

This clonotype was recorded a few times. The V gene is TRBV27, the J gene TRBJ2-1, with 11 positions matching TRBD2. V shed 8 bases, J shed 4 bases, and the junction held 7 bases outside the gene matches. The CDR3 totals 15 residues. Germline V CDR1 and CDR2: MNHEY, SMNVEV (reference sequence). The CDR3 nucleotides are TGTGCCAGCGGTCGGACTAGCGGGCCGTACAATGAGCAGTTCTTC. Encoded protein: CASGRTSGPYNEQFF.

The chain's CDR3 is CSASPFEGTDTQYF. CDR3 coding DNA: TGCAGTGCCAGTCCTTTTGAGGGCACAGATACGCAGTATTTT. V gene TRBV20-1 combines with J gene TRBJ2-3; no clear D gene. Germline-derived CDR1 and CDR2 are DFQATT and SNEGSKA (reference sequence). This CDR3 spans 14 amino acids. V was clipped by 6 bases and J by 1 base, with 14 bases between them.

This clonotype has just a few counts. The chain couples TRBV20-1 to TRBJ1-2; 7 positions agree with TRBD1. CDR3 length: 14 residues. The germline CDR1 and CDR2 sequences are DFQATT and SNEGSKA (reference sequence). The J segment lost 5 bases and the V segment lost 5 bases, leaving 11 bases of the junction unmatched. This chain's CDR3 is CSASDRVVGYGYTF. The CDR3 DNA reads TGCAGTGCTTCCGACAGGGTTGTAGGGTATGGCTACACCTTC.

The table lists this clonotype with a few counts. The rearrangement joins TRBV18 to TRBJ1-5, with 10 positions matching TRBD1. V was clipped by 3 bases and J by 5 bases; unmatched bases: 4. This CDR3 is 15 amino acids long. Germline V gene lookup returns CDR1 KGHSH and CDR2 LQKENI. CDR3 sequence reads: CASSPKTGGDQPQHF. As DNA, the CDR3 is TGTGCCAGCTCACCTAAGACAGGGGGCGATCAGCCCCAGCATTTT.

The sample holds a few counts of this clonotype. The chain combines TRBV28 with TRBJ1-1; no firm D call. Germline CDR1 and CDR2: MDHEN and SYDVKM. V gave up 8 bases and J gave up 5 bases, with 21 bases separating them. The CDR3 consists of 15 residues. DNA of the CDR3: TGTGCCAGCGCACCCTACGGCACGGGGAGTACTGAAGCTTTCTTT. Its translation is CASAPYGTGSTEAFF.

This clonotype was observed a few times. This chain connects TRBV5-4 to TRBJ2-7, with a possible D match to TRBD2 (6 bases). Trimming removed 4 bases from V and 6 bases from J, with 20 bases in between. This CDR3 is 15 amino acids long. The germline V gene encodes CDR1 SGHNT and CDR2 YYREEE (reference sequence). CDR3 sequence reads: CASSPPGLVLVEQYF. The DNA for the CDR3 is TGTGCCAGCAGCCCCCCGGGACTGGTTTTAGTCGAGCAGTACTTC.

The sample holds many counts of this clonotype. The CDR3 nucleotides read TGTGCCAGCAGCTTAGTCCGGGACAGGGGTGAAGCTTTCTTT. Translating gives CASSLVRDRGEAFF. The chain uses TRBV11-2 and TRBJ1-1, with 10 bases lining up with TRBD1. V lost 1 base to trimming and J lost 7 bases; unmatched junction nucleotides: 3. Per germline, CDR1 SGHAT and CDR2 FQNNGV. The CDR3 consists of 14 residues.

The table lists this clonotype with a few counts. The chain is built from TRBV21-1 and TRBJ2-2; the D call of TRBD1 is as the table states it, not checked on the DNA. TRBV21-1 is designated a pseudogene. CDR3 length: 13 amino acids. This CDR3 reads CARDRLNTGELFF. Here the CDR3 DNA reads TGTGCCCGGGACAGACTCAACACCGGGGAGCTGTTTTTT.

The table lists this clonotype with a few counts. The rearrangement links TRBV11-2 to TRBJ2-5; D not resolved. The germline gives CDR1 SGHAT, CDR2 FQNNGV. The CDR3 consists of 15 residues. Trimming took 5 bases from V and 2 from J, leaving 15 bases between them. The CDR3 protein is CASSLLLGTQETQYF. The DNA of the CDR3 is TGTGCCAGCAGCCTACTCCTGGGTACGCAAGAGACCCAGTACTTC.

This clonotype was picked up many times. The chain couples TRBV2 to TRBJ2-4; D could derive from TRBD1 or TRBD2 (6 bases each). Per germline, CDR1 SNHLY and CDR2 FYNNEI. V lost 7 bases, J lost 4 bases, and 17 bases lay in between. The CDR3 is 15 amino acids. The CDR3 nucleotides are TGTGCCAGCACGGAGGATGGGGGGCCAAAAAACATTCAGTACTTC. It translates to CASTEDGGPKNIQYF.

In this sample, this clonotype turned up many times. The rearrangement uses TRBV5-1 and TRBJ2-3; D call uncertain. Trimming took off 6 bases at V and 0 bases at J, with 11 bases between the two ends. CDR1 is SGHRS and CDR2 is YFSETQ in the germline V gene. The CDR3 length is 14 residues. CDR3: CASKVTSSTDTQYF. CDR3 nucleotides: TGCGCCAGCAAAGTGACAAGTAGCACAGATACGCAGTATTTT. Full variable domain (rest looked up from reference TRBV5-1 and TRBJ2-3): KAGVTQTPRYLIKTRGQQVTLSCSPISGHRSVSWYQQTPGQGLQFLFEYFSETQRNKGNFPGRFSGRQFSNSRSEMNVSTLELGDSALYLCASKVTSSTDTQYFGPGTRLTVL.

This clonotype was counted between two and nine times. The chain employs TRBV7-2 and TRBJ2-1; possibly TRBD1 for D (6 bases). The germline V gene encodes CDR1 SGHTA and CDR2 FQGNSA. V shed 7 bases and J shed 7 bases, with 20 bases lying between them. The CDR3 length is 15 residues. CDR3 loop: CASNPTRTVGNEQFF. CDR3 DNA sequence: TGTGCCAGCAATCCAACCCGGACAGTGGGGAATGAGCAGTTCTTC.

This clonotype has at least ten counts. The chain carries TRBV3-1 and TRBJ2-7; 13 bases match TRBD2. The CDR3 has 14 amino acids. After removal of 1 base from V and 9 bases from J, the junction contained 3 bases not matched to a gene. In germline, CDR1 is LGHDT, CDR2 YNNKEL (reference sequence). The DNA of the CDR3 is TGTGCCAGCAGCCAAGCGCGGACTAGCGGGAGGCAGTACTTC. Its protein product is CASSQARTSGRQYF.